This T cell receptor (beta chain) was found in a study of T cell clonotyping in hematopoietic cell transplantation. V was pared by 7 bases and J by 5 bases, with 14 bases between. The CDR3 length is 13 residues. The germline CDR1 and CDR2 sequences are LNHDA and SQIVND (reference sequence). TCRdb keeps only in-frame clones here, not all; method: immunoSEQ multiplex PCR. This table holds approximately 4,200 clones, approximately 86% found once. The V gene is TRBV19, the J gene TRBJ1-2; tentative D call: TRBD1 (5 bases). The sequencing here drew on peripheral blood mononuclear cells, taken 180 days after allogeneic stem cell transplant. The TCR sequence derives from a male patient aged 55 to 70 who had an allogeneic stem cell transplant from an unrelated donor, so T cells may come from the graft donor. Some clones in this sample may be carry-over from other donors' samples. The CDR3, as DNA: TGTGCCAGTACCCCCAGGGACGGGTATGGCTACACCTTC. Its translation: CASTPRDGYGYTF. The whole variable domain, remainder taken from reference TRBV19 and TRBJ1-2, is DGGITQSPKYLFRKEGQNVTLSCEQNLNHDAMYWYRQDPGQGLRLIYYSQIVNDFQKGDIAEGYSVSREKKESFPLTVTSAQKNPTAFYLCASTPRDGYGYTFGSGTRLTVV.